These 23 T cell receptor beta chains share one sample of origin, sequenced in a study of cytomegalovirus exposure and HLA in healthy donors. The data were produced by immunoSEQ multiplex PCR, yet TCRdb's version contains in-frame clones alone and is incomplete. The repertoire holds 150,000 to 200,000 clones, with just under 85% as singletons. The sequencing sample was made of PBMCs. These TCRs come from a man aged 25 to 40 in good health and CMV-seropositive.

The J gene is TRBJ2-7, the V gene TRBV6-5; D perhaps matches TRBD1 (6 bases). V lost 7 bases, J lost 5 bases, and 9 bases lay in between. Germline CDR1 reads MNHEY; CDR2 reads SVGAGI. This CDR3 is 11 amino acids long. The CDR3 is CASTQGNEQYF. CDR3 DNA: TGTGCCAGCACCCAGGGGAACGAGCAGTACTTC.

The chain has TRBV4-3 and TRBJ2-3, with TRBD1 identical over 8 bases. With V trimmed by 0 bases and J by 5 bases, 13 bases remained unmatched. The CDR3 spans 18 residues. Looked up from germline, CDR1 is LGHNA and CDR2 is YSLEER. CDR3 in DNA: TGCGCCAGCAGCCAAGAGGGGGTCGGACAGGGATTCAGAGATACGCAGTATTTT. As protein: CASSQEGVGQGFRDTQYF.

The J gene is TRBJ1-4, the V gene TRBV2; TRBD1 is a possible D gene (5 bases). The CDR3 runs 15 residues. The germline V gene encodes CDR1 SNHLY and CDR2 FYNNEI. Trimming shortened V by 1 base and J by 9 bases, and 15 bases separated the two germline ends. The CDR3 reads CASSEDYRAGKKLFF. The CDR3 DNA reads TGTGCCAGCAGTGAAGATTATAGGGCAGGGAAAAAACTGTTTTTT.

The CDR3 is CAWGRTGSETQYF. CDR3 DNA sequence: TGTGCCTGGGGACGGACAGGGTCTGAGACCCAGTACTTC. The gene calls are TRBV30 and TRBJ2-5, with 8 bases aligning to TRBD1. Germline V gene data show CDR1 as GTSNPN and CDR2 as SVGIG (reference sequence). V dropped 5 bases and J dropped 5; count of bases not matched to a gene: 7. There are 13 residues in the CDR3.

V gene TRBV18 combines with J gene TRBJ2-2, with a tentative D call TRBD1 (6 bases). The CDR3 is 14 residues long. Germline CDR1 reads KGHSH; CDR2 reads LQKENI. V dropped 5 bases and J dropped 2 bases, with 9 bases sitting between them. DNA for the CDR3: TGTGCCAGCTCAGACAGGCCAAACACCGGGGAGCTGTTTTTT. Encoded protein: CASSDRPNTGELFF.

Of note for this clone: This same CDR3 is encoded by further DNA sequences in the sample. This chain uses TRBV4-1 with TRBJ2-7; the match to TRBD1 covers 10 bases. This CDR3 region has 14 residues. Unmatched junction bases numbered 4, after V lost 5 bases and J lost 3 bases. Germline loops: CDR1 MGHRA, CDR2 YSYEKL. The CDR3 DNA is TGCGCCAGCAGCGAAAGGACAGGGGGCTACGAGCAGTACTTC. It encodes CASSERTGGYEQYF.

This sequence joins TRBV18 and TRBJ2-1; TRBD2 is a possible D gene (6 bases). Germline-derived CDR1 and CDR2 are KGHSH and LQKENI. The V and J ends lost 2 bases and 5 bases respectively, with 13 bases between them. CDR3 length: 15 residues. CDR3 in amino acids: CASSPGAGLNNEQFF. The CDR3 DNA is TGTGCCAGCTCACCAGGAGCGGGCCTAAACAATGAGCAGTTCTTC.

The chain joins TRBV7-2 to TRBJ2-1; 11 positions agree with TRBD2. The CDR3 sequence is 15 residues long. Germline loops: CDR1 SGHTA, CDR2 FQGNSA. V shed 6 bases and J 4 bases; nucleotides not matched to a gene: 5. DNA of the CDR3: TGTGCCAGCAGTAGACTAGCGGGGTCTTACAATGAGCAGTTCTTC. Protein product: CASSRLAGSYNEQFF.

J is TRBJ2-2 and V is TRBV7-2, with 7 bases identical to TRBD1. The CDR3 totals 15 residues. CDR1 and CDR2 (germline): SGHTA, FQGNSA. V lost 5 bases to trimming and J lost 0 bases; unmatched junction nucleotides: 3. CDR3 nucleotide sequence: TGTGCCAGCAGCCGGGACAGCGCGAACACCGGGGAGCTGTTTTTT. Its translation is CASSRDSANTGELFF.

The chain is built from TRBV7-9 and TRBJ2-1, with D possibly TRBD2 on 6 matching bases. Trimming took 1 base from V and 15 from J, leaving 10 bases between them. Germline V gene sequence: CDR1 SEHNR, CDR2 FQNEAQ (reference sequence). The CDR3 length is 11 residues. In DNA, the CDR3 is TGTGCCAGCAGCTTAGGGGGGAGGCCGTTCTTC. It encodes CASSLGGRPFF.

This chain uses TRBV15 with TRBJ2-7; D perhaps matches TRBD2 (6 bases). The CDR3 sequence is 15 residues long. Trimming took 2 bases from V and 2 from J, leaving 13 bases between them. Germline lookup yields CDR1 LNHNV and CDR2 YYDKDF (reference sequence). In DNA, the CDR3 is TGTGCCACCAGCAGAACTAGCTTCGCGGCCTACGAGCAGTACTTC. Its translation is CATSRTSFAAYEQYF.

This rearrangement joins TRBV5-1 to TRBJ1-4, with D possibly being TRBD1 (5 bases). V lost 2 bases, J lost 8 bases, and 13 bases lay in between. The CDR3 sequence is 14 residues long. The germline V gene has CDR1 SGHRS and CDR2 YFSETQ. CDR3 region: CASSFRQGNEKLFF. In DNA, the CDR3 is TGCGCCAGCAGCTTTCGGCAGGGTAACGAAAAACTGTTTTTT.

The rearrangement links TRBV25-1 to TRBJ1-2; 10 bases line up with TRBD1. Trimming took 3 bases from V and 4 from J; bases not matched to a gene: 5. The CDR3 is 15 residues long. Germline V lookup: CDR1 MGHDK, CDR2 SYGVNS. Here the CDR3 reads CASSEPGTGAYGYTF. CDR3 nucleotide sequence: TGTGCCAGCAGTGAGCCGGGGACAGGGGCCTATGGCTACACCTTC.

Of note for this clone: One end of the junction does not line up with germline, which may come from a read error. The chain has TRBV30 and TRBJ2-3, with 8 bases aligning to TRBD1. CDR3 length: 16 residues. Germline lookup yields CDR1 GTSNPN and CDR2 SVGIG (reference sequence). The CDR3 reads CAWTLQDRGSTGTQYF. The CDR3 nucleotides are TGTGCCTGGACCCTTCAAGACAGGGGAAGTACAGGTACGCAGTATTTT.

For the CDR3, the DNA is TGCAGCGTTGAGAGCCGGGACAGGGGATGGCGCACTGAAGCTTTCTTT. Protein: CSVESRDRGWRTEAFF. This chain links TRBV29-1 with TRBJ1-1, with 10 bases identical to TRBD1. Germline assignment: CDR1 SQVTM and CDR2 ANQGSEA. V shed 3 bases, J shed 4 bases, and the junction held 11 bases outside the gene matches. This CDR3 region has 16 residues.

The chain recombines TRBV27 with TRBJ2-1; 13 bases agree with TRBD2. The CDR3 sequence is 16 residues long. The ends lost 3 bases at V and 8 bases at J; junction bases unmatched: 7. In germline, CDR1 is MNHEY, CDR2 SMNVEV (reference sequence). CDR3 protein: CASSFTLAGGVYEQFF. In DNA, the CDR3 is TGTGCCAGCAGTTTCACACTAGCGGGGGGGGTCTATGAGCAGTTCTTC.

Only one count was recorded for this clone. The V and J genes are TRBV4-3 and TRBJ1-2; D gene unclear. With 0 bases removed from V and 1 base from J, the gap between germline ends came to 6 bases. Germline CDR1 LGHNA, CDR2 YSLEER. The CDR3 extends over 14 amino acids. CDR3 coding DNA: TGCGCCAGCAGCCAAGATGTGAGTAACTATGGCTACACCTTC. Encoded protein: CASSQDVSNYGYTF.

This chain links TRBV4-1 with TRBJ2-7; TRBD1 matches 7 bases. CDR1 and CDR2 (germline): MGHRA, YSYEKL. Losses at the gene ends were 2 bases for V and 2 bases for J; bases not matched to a gene: 3. This CDR3 spans 14 amino acids. CDR3 nucleotide sequence: TGCGCCAGCAGCCAAAGGACAGGTCCCTACGAGCAGTACTTC. The encoded protein is CASSQRTGPYEQYF.

This clone was detected once. The J gene is TRBJ2-2, the V gene TRBV4-3; 11 nucleotides line up with TRBD2. The CDR3 runs 19 residues. Germline V lookup: CDR1 LGHNA, CDR2 YSLEER. After removal of 1 base from V and 6 bases from J, the junction contained 13 bases not matched to a gene. The CDR3 nucleotides read TGCGCCAGCAGCCAAGCTCTGAGAAGTAGCGGGGGGGCTGCCGGGGAGCTGTTTTTT. It is translated as CASSQALRSSGGAAGELFF.

This rearrangement joins TRBV7-2 to TRBJ2-5; perhaps TRBD2 as D (5 bases). V gave up 1 base and J gave up 5 bases, with 11 bases separating them. This CDR3 is 14 amino acids long. The germline CDR1 and CDR2 sequences are SGHTA and FQGNSA. This CDR3 reads CASSLVGGGETQYF. The CDR3 region has the DNA TGTGCCAGCAGCTTAGTTGGAGGTGGCGAGACCCAGTACTTC.

The chain uses TRBV19 and TRBJ2-5; D possibly corresponds to TRBD2 (6 bases). Per the germline V gene, CDR1 is LNHDA and CDR2 is SQIVND (reference sequence). The CDR3 consists of 14 residues. Trimming shortened V by 5 bases and J by 4 bases, and 14 bases separated the two germline ends. In DNA, the CDR3 is TGTGCCAGTAGTCCCCTAGCGTTTCCAGAGACCCAGTACTTC. As protein: CASSPLAFPETQYF. Full variable domain (rest looked up from reference TRBV19 and TRBJ2-5): DGGITQSPKYLFRKEGQNVTLSCEQNLNHDAMYWYRQDPGQGLRLIYYSQIVNDFQKGDIAEGYSVSREKKESFPLTVTSAQKNPTAFYLCASSPLAFPETQYFGPGTRLLVL.

V gene TRBV30 combines with J gene TRBJ2-3; a weak D match, TRBD2 (7 bases). V shed 4 bases and J shed 6 bases, with 17 bases lying between them. The length of the CDR3 is 14 residues. Looked up from germline, CDR1 is GTSNPN and CDR2 is SVGIG (reference sequence). The CDR3 DNA is TGTGCCTGGACCTTTGGCGGGGGCGGGGATACGCAGTATTTT. It specifies CAWTFGGGGDTQYF.

The chain employs TRBV5-1 and TRBJ2-1; TRBD1 matches at 10 bases. From germline, CDR1 is SGHRS and CDR2 YFSETQ. With V trimmed by 0 bases and J by 0 bases, 3 bases remained unmatched. This CDR3 is built from 17 residues. This chain's CDR3 is CASSLGDRGGSYNEQFF. CDR3 in DNA: TGCGCCAGCAGCTTGGGGGACAGGGGCGGCTCCTACAATGAGCAGTTCTTC.